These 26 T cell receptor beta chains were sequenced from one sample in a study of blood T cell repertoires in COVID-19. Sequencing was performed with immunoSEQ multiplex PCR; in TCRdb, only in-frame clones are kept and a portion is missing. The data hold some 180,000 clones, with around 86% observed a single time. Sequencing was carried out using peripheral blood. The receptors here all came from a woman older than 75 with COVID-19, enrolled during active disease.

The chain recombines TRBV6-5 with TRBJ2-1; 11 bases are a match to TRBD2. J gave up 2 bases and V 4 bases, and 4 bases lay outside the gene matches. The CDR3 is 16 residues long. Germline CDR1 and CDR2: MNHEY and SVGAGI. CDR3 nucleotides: TGTGCCAGCAGTTCGAGACTAGCGGGAACCTACAATGAGCAGTTCTTC. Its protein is CASSSRLAGTYNEQFF.

CDR3 region: CSGRTRDTEAFF. As DNA, the CDR3 is TGCAGCGGCCGCACCAGGGACACTGAAGCTTTCTTT. V and J are TRBV29-1 and TRBJ1-1; weak D call: TRBD1 (5 bases). V was shortened by 7 bases and J by 3 bases, with 12 bases between the two germline ends. Germline V gene data show CDR1 as SQVTM and CDR2 as ANQGSEA. This CDR3 has 12 amino acids.

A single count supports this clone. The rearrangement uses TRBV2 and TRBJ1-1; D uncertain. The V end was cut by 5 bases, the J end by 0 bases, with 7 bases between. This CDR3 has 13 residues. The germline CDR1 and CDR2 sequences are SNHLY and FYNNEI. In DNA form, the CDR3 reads TGTGCCAGCAGTCTAGACTTGAACACTGAAGCTTTCTTT. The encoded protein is CASSLDLNTEAFF.

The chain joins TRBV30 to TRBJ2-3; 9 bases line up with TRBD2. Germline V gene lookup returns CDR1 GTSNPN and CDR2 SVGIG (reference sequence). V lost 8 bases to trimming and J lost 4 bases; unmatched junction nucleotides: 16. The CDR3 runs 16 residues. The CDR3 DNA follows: TGTGCCCCTAGGGGGCTAGCGGGACTTCAGGCAGATACGCAGTATTTT. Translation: CAPRGLAGLQADTQYF.

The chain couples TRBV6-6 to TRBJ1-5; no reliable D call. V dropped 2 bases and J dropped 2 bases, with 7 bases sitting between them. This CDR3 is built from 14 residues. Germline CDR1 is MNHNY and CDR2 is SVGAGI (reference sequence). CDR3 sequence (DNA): TGTGCCAGCAGTTACCCGGAGGGCAATCAGCCCCAGCATTTT. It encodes CASSYPEGNQPQHF.

DNA of the CDR3: TGTGCCAGCAGCCCGCAGGCGGGGGTCCAGCCCCAGCATTTT. Translation: CASSPQAGVQPQHF. This rearrangement joins TRBV3-1 (or the pseudogene TRBV3-2) to TRBJ1-5, with D tentatively TRBD1 (5 bases). Germline lookup yields CDR1 LGHDT and CDR2 YNNKEL (reference sequence). The CDR3 loop spans 14 amino acids. Trimming stripped 4 bases from V and 7 bases from J, with 14 bases between.

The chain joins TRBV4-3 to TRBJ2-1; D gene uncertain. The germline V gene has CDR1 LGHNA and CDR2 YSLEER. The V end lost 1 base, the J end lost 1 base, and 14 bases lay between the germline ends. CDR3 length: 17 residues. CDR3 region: CASSQVGSRVSYNEQFF. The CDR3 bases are TGCGCCAGCAGCCAAGTGGGCTCTCGTGTTTCCTACAATGAGCAGTTCTTC.

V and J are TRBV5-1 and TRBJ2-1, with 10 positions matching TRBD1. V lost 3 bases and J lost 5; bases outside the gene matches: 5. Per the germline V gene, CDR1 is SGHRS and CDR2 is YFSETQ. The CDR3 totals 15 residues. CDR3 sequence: CASSSRQGANNEQFF. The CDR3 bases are TGCGCCAGCAGCTCAAGACAGGGGGCCAACAATGAGCAGTTCTTC.

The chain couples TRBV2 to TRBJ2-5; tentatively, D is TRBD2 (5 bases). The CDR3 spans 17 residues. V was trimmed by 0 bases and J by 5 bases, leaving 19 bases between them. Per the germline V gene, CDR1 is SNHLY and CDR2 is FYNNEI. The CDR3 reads CASSEAQAVYRGETQYF. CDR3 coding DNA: TGTGCCAGCAGTGAAGCGCAAGCGGTTTACAGAGGGGAGACCCAGTACTTC. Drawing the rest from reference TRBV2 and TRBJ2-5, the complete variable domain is EPEVTQTPSHQVTQMGQEVILRCVPISNHLYFYWYRQILGQKVEFLVSFYNNEISEKSEIFDDQFSVERPDGSNFTLKIRSTKLEDSAMYFCASSEAQAVYRGETQYFGPGTRLLVL.

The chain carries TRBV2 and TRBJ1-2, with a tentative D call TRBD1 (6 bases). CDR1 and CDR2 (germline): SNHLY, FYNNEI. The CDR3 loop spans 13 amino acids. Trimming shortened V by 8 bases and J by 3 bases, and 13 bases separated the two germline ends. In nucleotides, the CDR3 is TGTGCCAGCGAGGGGGGGGATTACTATGGCTACACCTTC. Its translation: CASEGGDYYGYTF.

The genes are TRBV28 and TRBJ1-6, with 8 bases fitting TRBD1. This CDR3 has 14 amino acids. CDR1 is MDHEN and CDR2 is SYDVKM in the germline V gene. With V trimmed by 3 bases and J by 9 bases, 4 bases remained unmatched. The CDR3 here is CASSLGDRSSPLHF. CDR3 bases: TGTGCCAGCAGTTTGGGGGACAGGTCTTCACCCCTCCACTTT.

CDR3 amino acids: CASSLASGGEKQPQHF. CDR3 coding DNA: TGTGCCAGCAGCTTAGCTTCAGGGGGCGAAAAACAGCCCCAGCATTTT. The chain uses TRBV5-4 and TRBJ1-5, with TRBD1 matching over 8 bases. This CDR3 has 16 amino acids. After removal of 2 bases from V and 7 bases from J, the junction contained 11 bases not matched to a gene. Germline V lookup: CDR1 SGHNT, CDR2 YYREEE (reference sequence).

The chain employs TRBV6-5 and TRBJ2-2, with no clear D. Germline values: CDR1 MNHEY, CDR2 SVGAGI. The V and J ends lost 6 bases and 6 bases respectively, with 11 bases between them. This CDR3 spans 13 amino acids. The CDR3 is CASRKTGSGELFF. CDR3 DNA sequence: TGTGCCAGCAGGAAGACTGGCTCCGGGGAGCTGTTTTTT.

The CDR3 spells CATSDGTSGRARDYEQYF. DNA of the CDR3: TGTGCCACCAGTGACGGGACTAGCGGGAGAGCGAGGGACTACGAGCAGTACTTC. V usage is TRBV24-1 and J usage is TRBJ2-7; 14 positions agree with TRBD2. CDR1 is KGHDR, CDR2 SFDVKD, per germline. V shed 4 bases, J shed 3 bases, and the junction held 10 bases outside the gene matches. This CDR3 comprises 18 residues.

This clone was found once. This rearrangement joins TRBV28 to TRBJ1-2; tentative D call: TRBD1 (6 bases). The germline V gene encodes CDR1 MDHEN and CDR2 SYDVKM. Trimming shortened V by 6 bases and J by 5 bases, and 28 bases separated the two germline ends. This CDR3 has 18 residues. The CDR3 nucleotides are TGTGCCAGCAGAAGTTACCGCCTAAACAGGGTCGGTCATTATGGCTACACCTTC. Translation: CASRSYRLNRVGHYGYTF.

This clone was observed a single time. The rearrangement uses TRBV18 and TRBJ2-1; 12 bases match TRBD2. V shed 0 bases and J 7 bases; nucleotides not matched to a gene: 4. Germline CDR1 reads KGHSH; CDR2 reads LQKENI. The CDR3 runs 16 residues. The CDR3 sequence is CASSPPSLAGGNEQFF. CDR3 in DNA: TGTGCCAGCTCACCACCGAGCCTAGCGGGAGGGAATGAGCAGTTCTTC.

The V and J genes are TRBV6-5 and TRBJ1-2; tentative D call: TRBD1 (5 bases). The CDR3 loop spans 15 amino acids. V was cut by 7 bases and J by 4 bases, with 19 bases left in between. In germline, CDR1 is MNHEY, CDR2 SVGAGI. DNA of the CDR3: TGTGCCAGCACCCCCGCAGGGATGCAGACCTATGGCTACACCTTC. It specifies CASTPAGMQTYGYTF.

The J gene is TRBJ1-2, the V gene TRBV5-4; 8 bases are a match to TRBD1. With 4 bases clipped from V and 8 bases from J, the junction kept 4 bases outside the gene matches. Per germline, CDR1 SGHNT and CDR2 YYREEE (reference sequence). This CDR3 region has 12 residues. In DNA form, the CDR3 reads TGTGCCAGCAGCCAGGGGGCGGGAGGCTACACCTTC. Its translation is CASSQGAGGYTF.

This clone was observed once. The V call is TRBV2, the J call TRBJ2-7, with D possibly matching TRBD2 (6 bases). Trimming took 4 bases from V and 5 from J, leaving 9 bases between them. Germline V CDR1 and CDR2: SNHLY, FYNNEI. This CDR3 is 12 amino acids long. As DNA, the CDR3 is TGTGCCAGCAGTGTCCCTAGCGACGAGCAGTACTTC. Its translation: CASSVPSDEQYF.

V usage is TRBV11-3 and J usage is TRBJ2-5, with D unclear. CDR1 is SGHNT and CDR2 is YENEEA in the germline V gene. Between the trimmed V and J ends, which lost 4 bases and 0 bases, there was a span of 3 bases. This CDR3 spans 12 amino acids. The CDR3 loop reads CASSSDQETQYF. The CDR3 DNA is TGTGCCAGCAGCTCAGACCAAGAGACCCAGTACTTC.

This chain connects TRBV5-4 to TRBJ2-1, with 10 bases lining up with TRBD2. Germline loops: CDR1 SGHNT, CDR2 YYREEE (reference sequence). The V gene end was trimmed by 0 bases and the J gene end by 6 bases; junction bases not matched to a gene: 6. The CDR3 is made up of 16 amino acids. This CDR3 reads CASSLAASGSTNEQFF. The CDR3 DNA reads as TGTGCCAGCAGCTTGGCAGCTAGCGGGAGTACCAATGAGCAGTTCTTC.

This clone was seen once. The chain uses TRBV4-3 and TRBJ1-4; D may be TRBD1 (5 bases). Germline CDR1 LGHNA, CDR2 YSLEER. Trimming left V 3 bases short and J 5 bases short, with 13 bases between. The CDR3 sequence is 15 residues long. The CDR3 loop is CASSQTGTQNEKLFF. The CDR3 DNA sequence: TGCGCCAGCAGCCAGACCGGGACTCAGAATGAAAAACTGTTTTTT.

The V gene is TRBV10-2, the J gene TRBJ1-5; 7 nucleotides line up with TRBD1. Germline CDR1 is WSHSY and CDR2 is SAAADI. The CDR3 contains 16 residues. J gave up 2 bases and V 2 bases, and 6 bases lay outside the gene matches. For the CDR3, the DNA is TGCGCCAGCAGTGAGAATACAGGGACAGGCAATCAGCCCCAGCATTTT. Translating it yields CASSENTGTGNQPQHF.

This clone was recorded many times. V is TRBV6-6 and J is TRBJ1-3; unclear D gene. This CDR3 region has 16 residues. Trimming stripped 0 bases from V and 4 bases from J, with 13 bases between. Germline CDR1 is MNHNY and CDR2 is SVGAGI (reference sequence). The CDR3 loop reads CASSYSWAPQGNTIYF. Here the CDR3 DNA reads TGTGCCAGCAGTTACTCGTGGGCGCCTCAAGGAAACACCATATATTTT.

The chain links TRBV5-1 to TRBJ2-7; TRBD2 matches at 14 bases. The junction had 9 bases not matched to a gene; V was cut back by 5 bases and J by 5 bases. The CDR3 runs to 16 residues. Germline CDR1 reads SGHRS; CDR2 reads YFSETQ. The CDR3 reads CASSPGTSGSPHEQYF. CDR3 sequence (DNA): TGCGCCAGCAGTCCCGGGACTAGCGGGAGTCCCCACGAGCAGTACTTC.

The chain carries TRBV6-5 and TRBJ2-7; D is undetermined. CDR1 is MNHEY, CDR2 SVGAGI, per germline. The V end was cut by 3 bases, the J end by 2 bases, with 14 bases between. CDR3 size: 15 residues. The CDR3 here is CASSYGVAEAYEQYF. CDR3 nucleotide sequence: TGTGCCAGCAGTTATGGCGTCGCAGAGGCCTACGAGCAGTACTTC.